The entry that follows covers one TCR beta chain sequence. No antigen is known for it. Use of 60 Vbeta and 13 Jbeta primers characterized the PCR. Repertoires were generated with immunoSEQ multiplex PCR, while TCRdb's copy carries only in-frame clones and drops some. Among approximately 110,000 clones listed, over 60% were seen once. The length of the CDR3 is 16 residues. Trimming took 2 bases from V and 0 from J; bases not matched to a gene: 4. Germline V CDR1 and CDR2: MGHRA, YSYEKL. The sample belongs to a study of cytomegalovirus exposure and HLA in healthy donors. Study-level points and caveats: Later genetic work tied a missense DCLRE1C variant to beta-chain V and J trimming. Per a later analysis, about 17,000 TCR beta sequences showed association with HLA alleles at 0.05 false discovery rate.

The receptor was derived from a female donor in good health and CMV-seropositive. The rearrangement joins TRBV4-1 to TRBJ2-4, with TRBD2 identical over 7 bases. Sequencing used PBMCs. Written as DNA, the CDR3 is TGCGCCAGCAGCCAAATCGGCGGGGGAGCCAAAAACATTCAGTACTTC. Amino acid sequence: CASSQIGGGAKNIQYF.